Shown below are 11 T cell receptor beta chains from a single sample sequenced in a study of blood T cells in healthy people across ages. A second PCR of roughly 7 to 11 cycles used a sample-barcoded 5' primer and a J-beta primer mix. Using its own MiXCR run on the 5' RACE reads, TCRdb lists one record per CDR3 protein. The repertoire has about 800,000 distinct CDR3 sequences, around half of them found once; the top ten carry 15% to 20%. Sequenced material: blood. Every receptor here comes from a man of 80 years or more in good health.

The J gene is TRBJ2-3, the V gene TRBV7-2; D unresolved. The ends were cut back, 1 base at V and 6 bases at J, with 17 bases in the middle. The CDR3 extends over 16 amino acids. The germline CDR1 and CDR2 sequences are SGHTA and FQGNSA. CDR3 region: CASSLVVSPGGDTQYF. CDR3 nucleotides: TGTGCCAGCAGCTTAGTCGTCAGCCCCGGTGGGGATACGCAGTATTTT.

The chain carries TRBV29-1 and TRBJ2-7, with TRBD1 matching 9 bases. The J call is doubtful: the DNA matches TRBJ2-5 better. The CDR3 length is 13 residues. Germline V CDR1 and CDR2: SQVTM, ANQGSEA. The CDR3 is CSVVTGGVGTQYF. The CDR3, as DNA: TGCAGCGTTGTGACAGGGGGGGTGGGGACCCAGTACTTC.

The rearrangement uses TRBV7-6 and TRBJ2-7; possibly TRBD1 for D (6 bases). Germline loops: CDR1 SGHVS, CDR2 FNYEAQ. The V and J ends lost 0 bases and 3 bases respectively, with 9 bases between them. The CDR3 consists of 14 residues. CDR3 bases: TGTGCCAGCAGCTTAGCGGGGGACAACTACGAGCAGTACTTC. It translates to CASSLAGDNYEQYF.

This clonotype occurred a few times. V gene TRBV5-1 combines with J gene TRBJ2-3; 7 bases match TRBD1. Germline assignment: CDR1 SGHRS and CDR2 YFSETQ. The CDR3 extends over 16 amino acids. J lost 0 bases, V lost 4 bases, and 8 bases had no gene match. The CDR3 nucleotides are TGCGCCAGCAGCCTTTCAGGGGGACCTAGCACAGATACGCAGTATTTT. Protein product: CASSLSGGPSTDTQYF.

The CDR3, as DNA: TGTGCCAGCAGTGTTTTGGCTAGCGGGAGAGATGAGCAGTTCTTC. It encodes CASSVLASGRDEQFF. The V gene is TRBV2, the J gene TRBJ2-1; 10 bases match TRBD2. Germline values: CDR1 SNHLY, CDR2 FYNNEI. Losses at the gene ends were 4 bases for V and 8 bases for J; bases not matched to a gene: 8. This CDR3 has 15 amino acids.

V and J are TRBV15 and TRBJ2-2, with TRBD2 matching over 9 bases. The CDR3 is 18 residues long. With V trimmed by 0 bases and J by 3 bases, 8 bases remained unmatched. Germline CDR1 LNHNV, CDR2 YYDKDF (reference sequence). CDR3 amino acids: CATSRDLGGRGYTGELFF. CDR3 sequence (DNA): TGTGCCACCAGCAGAGATCTTGGCGGGAGGGGCTACACCGGGGAGCTGTTTTTT.

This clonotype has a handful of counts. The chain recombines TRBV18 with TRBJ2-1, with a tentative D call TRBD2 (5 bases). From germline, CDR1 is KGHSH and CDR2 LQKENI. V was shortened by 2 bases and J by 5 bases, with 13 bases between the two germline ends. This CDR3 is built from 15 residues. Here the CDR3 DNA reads TGTGCCAGCTCACCAAGAGAGGGAAGCAACAATGAGCAGTTCTTC. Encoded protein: CASSPREGSNNEQFF. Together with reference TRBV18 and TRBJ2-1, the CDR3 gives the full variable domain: NAGVMQNPRHLVRRRGQEARLRCSPMKGHSHVYWYRQLPEEGLKFMVYLQKENIIDESGMPKERFSAEFPKEGPSILRIQQVVRGDSAAYFCASSPREGSNNEQFFGPGTRLTVL.

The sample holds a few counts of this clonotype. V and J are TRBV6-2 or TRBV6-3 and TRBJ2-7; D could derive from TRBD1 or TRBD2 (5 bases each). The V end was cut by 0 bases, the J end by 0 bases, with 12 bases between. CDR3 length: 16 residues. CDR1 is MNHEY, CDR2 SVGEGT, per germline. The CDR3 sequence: CASSYSTGPSSYEQYF. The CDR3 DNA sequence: TGTGCCAGCAGTTACTCTACGGGGCCTAGCTCCTACGAGCAGTACTTC.

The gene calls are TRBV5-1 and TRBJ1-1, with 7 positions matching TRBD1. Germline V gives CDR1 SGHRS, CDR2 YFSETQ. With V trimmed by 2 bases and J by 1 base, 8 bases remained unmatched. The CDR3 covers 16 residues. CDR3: CASSFSGGIENTEAFF. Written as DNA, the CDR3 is TGCGCCAGCAGCTTTTCAGGGGGGATCGAGAACACTGAAGCTTTCTTT.

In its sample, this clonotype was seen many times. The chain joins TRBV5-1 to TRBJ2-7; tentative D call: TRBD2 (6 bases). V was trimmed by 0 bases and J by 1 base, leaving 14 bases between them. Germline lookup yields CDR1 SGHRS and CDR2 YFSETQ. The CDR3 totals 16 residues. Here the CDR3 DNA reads TGCGCCAGCAGCTTGGGGGATGCGGGGACTTCCTACGAGCAGTACTTC. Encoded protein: CASSLGDAGTSYEQYF.

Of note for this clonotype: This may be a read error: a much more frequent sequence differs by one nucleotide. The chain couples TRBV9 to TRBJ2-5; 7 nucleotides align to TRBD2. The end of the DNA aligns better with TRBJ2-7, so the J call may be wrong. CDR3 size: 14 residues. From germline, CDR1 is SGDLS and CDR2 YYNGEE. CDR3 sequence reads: CASSVVGGNYEQYF. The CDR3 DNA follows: TGTGCCAGCAGCGTAGTCGGGGGGAACTACGAGCAGTACTTC.